The sequence of this TCR beta chain was determined in a study of blood T cell repertoires in COVID-19. Whole-study context: The United States, Italy and Spain were the sources of the acute and convalescent COVID-19 samples. T cells, B-cell-depleted T cells, or PBMCs provided the cDNA or gDNA that served as material.

Methods used by the authors: Cell counts per sample came from amplifying reference gene primers. Produced via immunoSEQ multiplex PCR; TCRdb's table is partial and in-frame only. Clonal size and the V and J genes are those of that table, whereas D and trimming came from the DNA. The sample gives 95,000 to 100,000 clones, almost 95% of which show up once; about 5.7% is in the top ten. Looked up from germline, CDR1 is MNHEY and CDR2 is SVGAGI. The CDR3 is 16 residues long. V lost 2 bases, J lost 6 bases, and 16 bases lay in between. The chain has TRBV6-5 and TRBJ1-4; D is perhaps TRBD1 (5 bases). Sequences were obtained from peripheral blood. The TCR was taken from a man aged 45-65 years with active COVID-19. The CDR3 region has the DNA TGTGCCAGCAGTTACCAGCAGGGCTCAGGTCATGAAAAACTGTTTTTT. Protein product: CASSYQQGSGHEKLFF.